This TCR beta chain was retrieved from a study of molecular identifiers for immune sequencing clone quantification. Study context: In replicates, RNA from roughly 18,000 or 92,000 naive CD8 cells was split five ways, four sequenced.

Worth noting for this clonotype: As yet, its antigen is unknown. Germline is not matched at one junction end, which may reflect a read error.

Overall study results and limits: Shared barcodes on identical TCR molecules could underestimate the sizes of highly expanded clones. Spiked Jurkat TCR RNA equal to one cell could reportedly be picked out among 900,000 to 1,000,000 naive cells.

Library preparation followed earlier protocols using designated TCR primers. TCRdb reprocessed the PCR reads via MiXCR and lists one record per CDR3 protein. Here the sample spans around 320,000 distinct CDR3 sequences, about a quarter being singletons. The TCR comes from a human donor in good health. Some libraries in this study had Jurkat cell RNA spiked in. Input material: naive CD8+ T cells from blood, with Jurkat cell RNA spiked in. The subset is: FACS-sorted CD8+CD4-CCR7+CD45RA+ naive T cells.

In DNA form, the CDR3 reads TGTGCCAGCCGCGTAGAGGGGACAGGGCCCTACGAGCAGTACTTC. It codes for CASRVEGTGPYEQYF. The chain has TRBV9 and TRBJ2-7, with 9 positions matching TRBD1. Germline V CDR1 and CDR2: SGDLS, YYNGEE. The CDR3 sequence is 15 residues long.